The 8 T cell receptor beta chains below all came from one sample that was sequenced in a study of T cell changes during pregnancy in multiple sclerosis. The repertoire was sequenced with immunoSEQ multiplex PCR; TCRdb's copy has only in-frame clones and lacks some. The data hold tens of thousands of clones, with about nine tenths observed a single time. The material was CD8+ T cells from peripheral blood mononuclear cells, obtained in the first trimester of pregnancy. The origin of the receptors is a female donor in good health, enrolled as a control in a pregnancy study.

This chain uses TRBV10-3 with TRBJ1-2; weak D call: TRBD1 (5 bases). Trimming stripped 6 bases from V and 7 bases from J, with 9 bases between. This CDR3 has 11 residues. Per the germline V gene, CDR1 is ENHRY and CDR2 is SYGVKD. The CDR3 here is CAIRRDSGYTF. The DNA of the CDR3 is TGTGCCATCAGGAGGGACTCTGGCTACACCTTC.

V and J are TRBV4-3 and TRBJ1-1, with TRBD1 identical over 8 bases. Looked up from germline, CDR1 is LGHNA and CDR2 is YSLEER. With 0 bases clipped from V and 1 base from J, the junction kept 4 bases outside the gene matches. CDR3 length: 16 residues. CDR3 nucleotide sequence: TGCGCCAGCAGCCAAGATAGGACAGGGAGGAACACTGAAGCTTTCTTT. It codes for CASSQDRTGRNTEAFF.

The chain combines TRBV5-8 with TRBJ2-1; D gene uncertain. The ends were cut back, 2 bases at V and 7 bases at J, with 4 bases in the middle. Germline V gives CDR1 SGHTS, CDR2 YDEGEE. The CDR3 has 11 residues. For the CDR3, the DNA is TGTGCCAGCAGCTTTTCGAATGAGCAGTTCTTC. Translation gives CASSFSNEQFF.

This clone showed up just a few times. V and J are TRBV2 and TRBJ2-7; D is possibly TRBD2 (7 bases). This CDR3 is built from 15 residues. V was trimmed by 4 bases and J by 3 bases, leaving 16 bases between them. Germline CDR1 SNHLY, CDR2 FYNNEI. The CDR3 here is CASSAGGGEFYEQYF. The CDR3 DNA follows: TGTGCCAGCAGTGCGGGGGGCGGGGAGTTCTACGAGCAGTACTTC.

The genes are TRBV2 and TRBJ2-1; D perhaps matches TRBD2 (5 bases). The CDR3 has 17 residues. Between the trimmed V and J ends, which lost 1 base and 8 bases, there was a span of 21 bases. Germline CDR1 and CDR2: SNHLY and FYNNEI. The CDR3 reads CASSEGMPGGGFDEQFF. For the CDR3, the DNA is TGTGCCAGCAGTGAAGGGATGCCCGGAGGTGGTTTCGATGAGCAGTTCTTC.

This clone was seen only once. V usage is TRBV7-8 and J usage is TRBJ2-7, with a weak D call TRBD2 (5 bases). Germline V gives CDR1 SGHVS, CDR2 FQNEAQ. The CDR3 is 12 residues long. V lost 3 bases and J 7 bases, leaving 10 bases between the germline ends. CDR3 nucleotides: TGTGCCAGCAGCTTGTGGACGGGGGAGCAGTACTTC. Translation gives CASSLWTGEQYF.

This chain uses TRBV4-3 with TRBJ2-2; the D is unclear. The V end was cut by 0 bases, the J end by 0 bases, with 8 bases between. The CDR3 is 16 residues long. Germline V gene lookup returns CDR1 LGHNA and CDR2 YSLEER. The CDR3 DNA is TGCGCCAGCAGCCAAGACGAGGTACCGAACACCGGGGAGCTGTTTTTT. Amino acid sequence: CASSQDEVPNTGELFF.

The chain carries TRBV4-3 and TRBJ2-7, with D tentatively TRBD1 (5 bases). Between the trimmed V and J ends, which lost 0 bases and 4 bases, there was a span of 16 bases. CDR3 length: 16 residues. Germline V gene sequence: CDR1 LGHNA, CDR2 YSLEER. The CDR3 bases are TGCGCCAGCAGCCAAGATAGGGGTGCTAGGGTTTACGAGCAGTACTTC. Its protein product is CASSQDRGARVYEQYF.